This T cell receptor (beta chain) was retrieved from a study of glioma-infiltrating T cells after dendritic cell vaccination. Across the whole study: Dendritic cells derived from monocytes and pulsed with autologous tumor lysate formed the vaccine. Broader study findings: Longer survival after dendritic cell vaccination followed higher pretreatment TIL content.

Clones were sequenced by immunoSEQ multiplex PCR, and TCRdb holds only the in-frame ones, with some missing. The sample shows 90,000 to 110,000 clones, around 89% of them seen only once. As to time point: after dendritic cell vaccination, including at tumor progression/relapse. Blood PBMC samples: pre-vaccination, two weeks post third vaccination, and at tumor progression. As concerns this clone: Its target is not known.

This clonotype originated in a human donor with glioblastoma. The input for sequencing was blood, taken after dendritic cell vaccination.

In DNA form, the CDR3 reads TGTGCCAGCTCACCCGCCCAGGACAGGAACAATGAGCAGTTCTTC. It specifies CASSPAQDRNNEQFF. The V gene is TRBV18, the J gene TRBJ2-1; 7 bases match TRBD1. The ends lost 3 bases at V and 5 bases at J; junction bases unmatched: 7. CDR3 size: 15 residues. Per germline, CDR1 KGHSH and CDR2 LQKENI. The full variable domain, in which reference TRBV18 and TRBJ2-1 provide the parts outside the CDR3, is NAGVMQNPRHLVRRRGQEARLRCSPMKGHSHVYWYRQLPEEGLKFMVYLQKENIIDESGMPKERFSAEFPKEGPSILRIQQVVRGDSAAYFCASSPAQDRNNEQFFGPGTRLTVL.